These T cell receptor beta chains were read from a single sample in a study of T cell responses to AZD1222 COVID-19 vaccine. TCRdb's copy holds only in-frame clones and misses some; the assay was immunoSEQ multiplex PCR. The sample carries about 160,000 clones, about nine tenths recorded once. This material consisted of peripheral blood, taken on day 0 of AZD1222 vaccination. These receptors originate from an adult in good health. The CDR3 runs from the conserved cysteine through the conserved F or W. The D gene is left open where the match is weak. Rows may omit the clone size; those that give it use once, few, many or a size class.

size	D	V	J	CDR3	DNA
NA	NA	TRBV9	TRBJ1-6	CASSVGTDNSPLHF	TGTGCCAGCAGCGTAGGGACAGATAATTCACCCCTCCACTTT
NA	TRBD2	TRBV7-8	TRBJ2-1	CASSLALAAGAYNEQFF	TGTGCCAGCAGCTTAGCTCTAGCAGCGGGAGCCTACAATGAGCAGTTCTTC
NA	TRBD1	TRBV6-4	TRBJ2-7	CASSEWTGNYEQYF	TGTGCCAGCAGTGAATGGACAGGGAACTACGAGCAGTACTTC
NA	NA	TRBV14	TRBJ2-7	CASSQAGPRAYF	TGTGCCAGCAGCCAAGCGGGCCCTAGGGCGTACTTC
few	NA	TRBV5-4	TRBJ1-1	CASSLGRGATEAFF	TGTGCCAGCAGCTTGGGGCGGGGGGCCACTGAAGCTTTCTTT
NA	NA	TRBV11-2	TRBJ1-3	CASSYDISGNTIYF	TGTGCCAGCAGTTACGACATCTCTGGAAACACCATATATTTT
NA	NA	TRBV28	TRBJ1-2	CASSLGGYGYTF	TGTGCCAGCAGTTTAGGGGGCTATGGCTACACCTTC
NA	TRBD2	TRBV6-2/TRBV6-3	TRBJ2-1	CASSSGTSGRGSNEQFF	TGTGCCAGCAGTTCCGGGACTAGCGGGAGGGGCTCCAATGAGCAGTTCTTC
NA	TRBD1	TRBV24-1	TRBJ1-2	CATSDLQTGVGYTF	TGTGCCACCAGTGATTTGCAGACAGGGGTTGGCTACACCTTC
NA	NA	TRBV11-2	TRBJ1-2	CASSLVRGLSNYGYTF	TGTGCCAGCAGCTTAGTTAGGGGATTATCGAACTATGGCTACACCTTC
NA	NA	TRBV14	TRBJ1-1	CASGLQGGRVNTEAFF	TGTGCCAGCGGACTCCAGGGAGGGCGGGTGAACACTGAAGCTTTCTTT
NA	NA	TRBV4-1	TRBJ1-4	CASSPRWGGEKLFF	TGCGCCAGCAGCCCGAGGTGGGGCGGTGAAAAACTGTTTTTT
NA	NA	TRBV18	TRBJ1-3	CASSPRRTVASGNTIYF	TGTGCCAGCTCACCAAGAAGGACGGTGGCCTCTGGAAACACCATATATTTT
NA	NA	TRBV7-7	TRBJ1-3	CASSQGGSPGNTIYF	TGTGCTAGCAGCCAAGGGGGTTCCCCCGGAAACACCATATATTTT
NA	NA	TRBV5-4	TRBJ1-4	CASSLGGSEKLFF	TGTGCCAGCAGCCTCGGGGGTTCTGAAAAACTGTTTTTT
NA	TRBD1	TRBV18	TRBJ1-2	CASSLDREYGYTF	TGTGCCAGCTCACTAGACAGGGAGTATGGCTACACCTTC
NA	NA	TRBV21-1	TRBJ1-1	CARGRQTNTEAFF	TGTGCCAGAGGAAGACAGACGAACACTGAAGCTTTCTTT
NA	NA	TRBV7-6	TRBJ2-5	CASSSGESPQETQYF	TGTGCCAGCAGTTCGGGAGAATCGCCACAAGAGACCCAGTACTTC
NA	NA	TRBV28	TRBJ1-6	CASSRDVGSPLHF	TGTGCCAGCAGTAGGGATGTAGGTTCACCCCTCCACTTT
NA	NA	TRBV24-1	TRBJ2-5	CATSDPSPVEETQYF	TGTGCCACCAGTGATCCGAGCCCTGTCGAAGAGACCCAGTACTTC
NA	NA	TRBV4-3	TRBJ1-2	CASSQTAGTFEGGYTF	TGCGCCAGCAGCCAAACAGCCGGGACCTTTGAGGGGGGCTACACCTTC
NA	TRBD1	TRBV28	TRBJ1-5	CASSFPPYGQGLQPQHF	TGTGCCAGCAGTTTCCCCCCTTACGGACAGGGCCTTCAGCCCCAGCATTTT
once	TRBD1	TRBV7-9	TRBJ1-4	CASSHFDRDVNEKLFF	TGTGCCAGCAGCCACTTCGACAGGGACGTTAATGAAAAACTGTTTTTT
NA	NA	TRBV11-2	TRBJ2-7	CASRRPGHKLYEQYF	TGTGCCAGCAGGCGCCCCGGGCACAAACTATACGAGCAGTACTTC
NA	TRBD1	TRBV5-4	TRBJ1-2	CASNIRTGPLRSYGYTF	TGTGCCAGCAACATAAGGACAGGGCCCCTTCGATCCTATGGCTACACCTTC
NA	NA	TRBV5-1	TRBJ1-1	CASSLRGPNTEAFF	TGCGCCAGCAGCTTGAGAGGGCCGAACACTGAAGCTTTCTTT
once	TRBD2	TRBV3-1/TRBV3-2	TRBJ2-5	CASSQAHPPRGTNKRGQETQYF	TGTGCCAGCAGCCAAGCACACCCCCCTCGCGGGACTAACAAGAGGGGTCAAGAGACCCAGTACTTC
NA	NA	TRBV4-3	TRBJ1-6	CASSQDRSSNSPLHF	TGCGCCAGCAGCCAAGATCGAAGCTCGAATTCACCCCTCCACTTT
NA	NA	TRBV19	TRBJ2-4	CASSPAGLGNIQYF	TGTGCCAGTAGTCCCGCAGGTTTGGGAAACATTCAGTACTTC
NA	NA	TRBV3-1/TRBV3-2	TRBJ2-7	CASSQGAGLVAYEQYF	TGTGCCAGCAGCCAAGGAGCAGGGCTAGTTGCCTACGAGCAGTACTTC
NA	TRBD1	TRBV5-1	TRBJ1-2	CASSLPLTGIGGYTF	TGCGCCAGCAGCTTGCCGCTGACAGGGATTGGTGGCTACACCTTC
NA	NA	TRBV9	TRBJ2-3	CASSVIGEPTDTQYF	TGTGCCAGCAGCGTAATCGGGGAACCCACAGATACGCAGTATTTT
NA	NA	TRBV6-2/TRBV6-3	TRBJ1-4	CASSSVKEKLFF	TGTGCCAGCAGTTCCGTCAAGGAGAAACTGTTTTTT
NA	TRBD1	TRBV29-1	TRBJ2-1	CSVERDRGFYNEQFF	TGCAGCGTTGAAAGGGACAGGGGGTTCTACAATGAGCAGTTCTTC
NA	NA	TRBV12-5	TRBJ1-2	CASGPSVGNYGYTF	TGTGCTAGTGGTCCGTCGGTGGGAAACTATGGCTACACCTTC